In this sample, the clone carrying this T cell receptor (beta chain) turned up many times. For TCRbeta, the library was prepared with unique molecular identifiers. In TCRdb, the PCR reads were re-called with MiXCR into one record per CDR3 protein. The table records 190,000 or so distinct CDR3 sequences, less than 8% of them present only once. The data stem from a study of T-cell reconstitution after alpha-beta-depleted transplantation in children. Trimming pared 6 bases from V and 3 bases from J, leaving 9 bases between. The CDR3 is made up of 13 amino acids. From germline, CDR1 is SNHLY and CDR2 FYNNEI.

The sequence derives from a human donor who donated a stem cell graft to a child with Wiskott-Aldrich syndrome. The source material was PBMCs from the stem cell graft donor, sampled from the stem cell graft. The V gene is TRBV2, the J gene TRBJ1-5; tentatively, D is TRBD1 (5 bases). The CDR3 DNA is TGTGCCAGCAGCCGACAGTCCAATCAGCCCCAGCATTTT. It is translated as CASSRQSNQPQHF.